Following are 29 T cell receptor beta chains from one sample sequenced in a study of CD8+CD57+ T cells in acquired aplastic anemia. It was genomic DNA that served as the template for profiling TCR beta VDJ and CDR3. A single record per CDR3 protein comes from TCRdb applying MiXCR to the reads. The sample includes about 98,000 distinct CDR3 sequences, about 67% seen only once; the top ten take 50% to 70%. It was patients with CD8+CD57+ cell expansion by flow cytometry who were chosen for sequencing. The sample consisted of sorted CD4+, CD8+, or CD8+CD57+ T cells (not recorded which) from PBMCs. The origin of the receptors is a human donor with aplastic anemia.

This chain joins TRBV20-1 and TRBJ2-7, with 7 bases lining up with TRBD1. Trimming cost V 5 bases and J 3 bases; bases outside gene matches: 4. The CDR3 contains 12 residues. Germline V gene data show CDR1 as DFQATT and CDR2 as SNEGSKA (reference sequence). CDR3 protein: CSARRTGYEQYF. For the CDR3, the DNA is TGCAGTGCTCGCCGGACAGGCTACGAGCAGTACTTC.

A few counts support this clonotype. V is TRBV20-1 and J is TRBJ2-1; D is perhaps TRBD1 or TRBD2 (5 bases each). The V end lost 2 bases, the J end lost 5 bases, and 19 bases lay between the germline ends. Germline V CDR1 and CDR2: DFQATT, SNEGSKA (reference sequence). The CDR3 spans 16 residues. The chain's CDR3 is CSARSRDRNPHNEQFF. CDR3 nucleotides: TGCAGTGCTAGATCAAGGGACCGAAATCCTCACAATGAGCAGTTCTTC.

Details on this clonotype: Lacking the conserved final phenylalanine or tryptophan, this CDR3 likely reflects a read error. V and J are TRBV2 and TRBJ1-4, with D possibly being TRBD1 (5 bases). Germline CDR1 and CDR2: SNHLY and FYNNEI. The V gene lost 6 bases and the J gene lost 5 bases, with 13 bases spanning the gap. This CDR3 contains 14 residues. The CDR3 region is CASRWEGLNEKLFS. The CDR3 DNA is TGTGCCAGCAGATGGGAGGGACTAAATGAAAAACTGTTTTCT.

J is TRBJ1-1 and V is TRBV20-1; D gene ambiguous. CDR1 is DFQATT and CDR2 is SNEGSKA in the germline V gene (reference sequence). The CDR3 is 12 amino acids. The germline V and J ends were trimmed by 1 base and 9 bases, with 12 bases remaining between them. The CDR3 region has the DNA TGCAGTGCTAGAGCTTTTCGGACGCAAGCTTTCTTT. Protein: CSARAFRTQAFF.

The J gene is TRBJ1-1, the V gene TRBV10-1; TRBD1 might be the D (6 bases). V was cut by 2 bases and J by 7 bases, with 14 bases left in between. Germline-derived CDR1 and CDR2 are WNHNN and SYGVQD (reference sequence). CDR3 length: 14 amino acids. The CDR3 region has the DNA TGCGCCAGCAGTGAGACAAGCTCGGACAGTGAAGCTTTCTTT. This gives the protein CASSETSSDSEAFF.

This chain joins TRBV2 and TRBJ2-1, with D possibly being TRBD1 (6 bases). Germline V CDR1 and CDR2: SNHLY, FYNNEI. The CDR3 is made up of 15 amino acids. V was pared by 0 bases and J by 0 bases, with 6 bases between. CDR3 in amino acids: CASSEAGGSYNEQFF. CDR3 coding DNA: TGTGCCAGCAGTGAAGCAGGGGGCTCCTACAATGAGCAGTTCTTC.

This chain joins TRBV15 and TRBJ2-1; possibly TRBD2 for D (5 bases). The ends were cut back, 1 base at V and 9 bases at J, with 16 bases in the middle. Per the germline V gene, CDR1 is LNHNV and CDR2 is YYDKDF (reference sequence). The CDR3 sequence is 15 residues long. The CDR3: CATSRGSGWKFEQFF. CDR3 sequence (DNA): TGTGCCACCAGCAGAGGTTCGGGGTGGAAGTTTGAGCAGTTCTTC.

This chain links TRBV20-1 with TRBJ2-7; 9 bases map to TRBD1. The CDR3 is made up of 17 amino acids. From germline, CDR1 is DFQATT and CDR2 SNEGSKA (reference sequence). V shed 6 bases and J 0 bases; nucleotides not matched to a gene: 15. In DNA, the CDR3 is TGCAGTGCCAGCAGGCCGCCCGGGACAGGGTTCTCCTACGAGCAGTACTTC. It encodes CSASRPPGTGFSYEQYF.

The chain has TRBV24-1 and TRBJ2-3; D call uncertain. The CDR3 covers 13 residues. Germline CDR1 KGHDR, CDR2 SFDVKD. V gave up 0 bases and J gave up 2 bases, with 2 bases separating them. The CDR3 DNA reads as TGTGCCACCAGTGATTTGGTCACAGATACGCAGTATTTT. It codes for CATSDLVTDTQYF.

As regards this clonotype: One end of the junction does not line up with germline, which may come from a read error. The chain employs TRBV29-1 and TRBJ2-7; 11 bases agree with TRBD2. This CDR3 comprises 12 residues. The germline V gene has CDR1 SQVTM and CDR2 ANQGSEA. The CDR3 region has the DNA TGCAGCGTTGAAGATCCTAGCGGGGGGAACCAATTC. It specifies CSVEDPSGGNQF.

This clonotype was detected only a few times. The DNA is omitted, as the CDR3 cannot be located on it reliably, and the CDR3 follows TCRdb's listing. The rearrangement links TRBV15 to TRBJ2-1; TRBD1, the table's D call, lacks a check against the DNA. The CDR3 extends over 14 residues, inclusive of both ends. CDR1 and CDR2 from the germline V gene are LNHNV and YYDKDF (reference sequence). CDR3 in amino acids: CATSRPQVAGGAFF.

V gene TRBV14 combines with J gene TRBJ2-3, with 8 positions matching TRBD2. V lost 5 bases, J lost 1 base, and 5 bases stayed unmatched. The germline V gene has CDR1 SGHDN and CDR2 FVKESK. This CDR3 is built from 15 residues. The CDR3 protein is CASSVRAGGTDTQYF. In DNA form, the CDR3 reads TGTGCCAGCAGCGTTCGAGCGGGGGGCACAGATACGCAGTATTTT.

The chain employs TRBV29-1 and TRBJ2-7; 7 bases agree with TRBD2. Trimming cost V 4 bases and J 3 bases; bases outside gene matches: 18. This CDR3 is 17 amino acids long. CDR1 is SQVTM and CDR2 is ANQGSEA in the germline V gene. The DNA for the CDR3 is TGCAGCGTTGCAGTTCTCTCGGGTGGCGGGAGAGGCTACGAGCAGTACTTC. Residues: CSVAVLSGGGRGYEQYF.

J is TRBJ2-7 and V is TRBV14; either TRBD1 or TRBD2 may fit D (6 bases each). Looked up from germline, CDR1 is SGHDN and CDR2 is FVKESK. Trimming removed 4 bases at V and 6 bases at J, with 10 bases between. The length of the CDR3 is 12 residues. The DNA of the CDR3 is TGTGCCAGCAGCCTTACGGGGGCCGAGCAGTACTTC. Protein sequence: CASSLTGAEQYF.

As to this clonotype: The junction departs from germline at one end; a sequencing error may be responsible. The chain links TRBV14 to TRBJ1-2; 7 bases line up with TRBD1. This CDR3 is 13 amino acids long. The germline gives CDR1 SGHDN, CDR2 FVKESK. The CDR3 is CASSQGQGYGNTF. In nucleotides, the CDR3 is TGTGCCAGCAGCCAAGGACAGGGTTATGGCAACACCTTC.

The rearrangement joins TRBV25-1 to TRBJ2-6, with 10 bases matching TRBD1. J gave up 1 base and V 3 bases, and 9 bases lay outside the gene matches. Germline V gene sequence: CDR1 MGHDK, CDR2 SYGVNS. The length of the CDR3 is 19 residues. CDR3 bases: TGTGCCAGCAGTGATCCTTGGACAGGGGGGTATTCTGGGGCCAACGTCCTGACTTTC. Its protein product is CASSDPWTGGYSGANVLTF. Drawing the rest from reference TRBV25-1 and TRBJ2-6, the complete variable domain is EADIYQTPRYLVIGTGKKITLECSQTMGHDKMYWYQQDPGMELHLIHYSYGVNSTEKGDLSSESTVSRIRTEHFPLTLESARPSHTSQYLCASSDPWTGGYSGANVLTFGAGSRLTVL.

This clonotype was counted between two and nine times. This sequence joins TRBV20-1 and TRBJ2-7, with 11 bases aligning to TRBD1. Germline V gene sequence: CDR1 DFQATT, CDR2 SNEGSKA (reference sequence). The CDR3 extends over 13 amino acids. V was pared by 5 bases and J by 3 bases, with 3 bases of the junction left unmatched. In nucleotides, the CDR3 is TGCAGTGCTCGAGGGACAGGGGGCTACGAGCAGTACTTC. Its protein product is CSARGTGGYEQYF.

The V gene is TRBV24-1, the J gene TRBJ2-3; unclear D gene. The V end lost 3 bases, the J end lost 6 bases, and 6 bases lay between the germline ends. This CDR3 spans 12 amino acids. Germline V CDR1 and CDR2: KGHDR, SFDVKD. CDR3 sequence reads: CATSDAWDTQYF. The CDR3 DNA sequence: TGTGCCACCAGTGATGCTTGGGATACGCAGTATTTT.

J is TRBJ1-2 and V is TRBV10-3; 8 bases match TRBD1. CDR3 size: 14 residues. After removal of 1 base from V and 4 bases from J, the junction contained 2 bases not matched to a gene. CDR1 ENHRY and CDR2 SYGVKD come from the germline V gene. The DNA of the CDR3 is TGTGCCATCAGTGAGTGGGACAGGTCCTATGGCTACACCTTC. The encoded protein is CAISEWDRSYGYTF.

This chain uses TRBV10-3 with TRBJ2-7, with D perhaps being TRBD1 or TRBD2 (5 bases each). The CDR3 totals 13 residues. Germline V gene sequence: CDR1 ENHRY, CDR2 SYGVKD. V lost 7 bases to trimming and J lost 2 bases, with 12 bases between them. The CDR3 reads CAIKGQEAYEQYF. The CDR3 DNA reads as TGTGCCATCAAGGGGCAGGAGGCCTACGAGCAGTACTTC.

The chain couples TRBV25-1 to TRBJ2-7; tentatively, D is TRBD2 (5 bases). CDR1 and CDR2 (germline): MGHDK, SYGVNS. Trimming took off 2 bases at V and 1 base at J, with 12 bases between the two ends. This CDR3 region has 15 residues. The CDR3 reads CASSEGGGFSYEQYF. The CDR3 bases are TGTGCCAGCAGTGAAGGAGGTGGGTTTTCCTACGAGCAGTACTTC.

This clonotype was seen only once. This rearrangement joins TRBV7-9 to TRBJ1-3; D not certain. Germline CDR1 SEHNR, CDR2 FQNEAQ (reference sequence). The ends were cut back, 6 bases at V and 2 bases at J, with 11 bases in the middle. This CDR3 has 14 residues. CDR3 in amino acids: CASRAGIAGNTIYF. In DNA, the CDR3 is TGTGCCAGCAGGGCAGGAATCGCTGGAAACACCATATATTTT.

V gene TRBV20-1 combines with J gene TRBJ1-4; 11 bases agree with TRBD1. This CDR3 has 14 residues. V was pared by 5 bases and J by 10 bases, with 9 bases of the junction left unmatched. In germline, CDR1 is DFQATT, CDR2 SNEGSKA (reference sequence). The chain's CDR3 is CSALGGQGDRKLFF. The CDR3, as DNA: TGCAGTGCTCTTGGGGGACAGGGGGACCGAAAACTGTTTTTT.

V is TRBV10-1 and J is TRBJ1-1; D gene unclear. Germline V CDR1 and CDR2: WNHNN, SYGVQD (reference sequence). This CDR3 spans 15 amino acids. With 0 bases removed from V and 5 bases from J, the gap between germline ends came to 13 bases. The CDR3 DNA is TGCGCCAGCAGTGAGTCTACGGGCTCGAGGACTGAAGCTTTCTTT. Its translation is CASSESTGSRTEAFF.

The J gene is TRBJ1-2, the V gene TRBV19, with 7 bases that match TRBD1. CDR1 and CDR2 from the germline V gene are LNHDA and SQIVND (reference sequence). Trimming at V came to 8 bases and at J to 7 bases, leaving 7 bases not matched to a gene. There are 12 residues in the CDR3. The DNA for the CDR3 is TGTGCCAGTGGACAGGCTCGAGGTGGCTACACCTTC. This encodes CASGQARGGYTF.

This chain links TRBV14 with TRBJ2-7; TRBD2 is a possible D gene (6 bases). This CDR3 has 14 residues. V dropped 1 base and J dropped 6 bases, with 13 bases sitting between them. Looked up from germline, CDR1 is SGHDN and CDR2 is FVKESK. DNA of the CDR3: TGTGCCAGCAGCCAAGTTAGGAGGGGACCCGAGCAGTACTTC. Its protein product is CASSQVRRGPEQYF.

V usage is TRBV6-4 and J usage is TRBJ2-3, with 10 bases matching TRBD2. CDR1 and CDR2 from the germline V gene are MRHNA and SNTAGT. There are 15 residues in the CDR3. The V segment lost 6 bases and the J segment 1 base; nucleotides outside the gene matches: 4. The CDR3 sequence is CASSPGTSGTDTQYF. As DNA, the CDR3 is TGTGCCAGCAGCCCCGGGACTAGCGGCACAGATACGCAGTATTTT.

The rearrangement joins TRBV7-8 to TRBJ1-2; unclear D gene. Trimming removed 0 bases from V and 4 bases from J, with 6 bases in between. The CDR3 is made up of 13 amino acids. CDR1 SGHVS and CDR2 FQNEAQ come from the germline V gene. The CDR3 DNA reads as TGTGCCAGCAGCTTAGCGGACGGCTATGGCTACACCTTC. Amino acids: CASSLADGYGYTF.

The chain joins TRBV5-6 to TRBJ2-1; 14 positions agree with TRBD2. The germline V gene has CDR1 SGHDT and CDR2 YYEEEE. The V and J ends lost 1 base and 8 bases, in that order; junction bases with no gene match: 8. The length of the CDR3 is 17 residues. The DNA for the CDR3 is TGTGCCAGCAGCTTGACTCCTGGGACTAGCGGGGGAGATGAGCAGTTCTTC. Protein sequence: CASSLTPGTSGGDEQFF. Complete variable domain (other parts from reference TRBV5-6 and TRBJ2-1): DAGVTQSPTHLIKTRGQQVTLRCSPKSGHDTVSWYQQALGQGPQFIFQYYEEEERQRGNFPDRFSGHQFPNYSSELNVNALLLGDSALYLCASSLTPGTSGGDEQFFGPGTRLTVL.